A selection of T cell receptor beta chains follows, all from one sample in a study of blood T cell repertoires in COVID-19. Libraries were prepared by immunoSEQ multiplex PCR; TCRdb keeps only in-frame clonotypes and omits some of them. The sample consists of around 300,000 clones, roughly nine tenths of them appearing once. Source material: PBMCs or T cells enriched from blood (not recorded which). The receptors shown here come from a woman aged 45-59 years who had recovered from COVID-19. CDR3s include the opening cysteine and the closing phenylalanine or tryptophan. The D gene is left open where the match is weak. The size of a clone is reported for some rows only, either as once, few or many, or as a class for expanded clones.

v_call: TRBV20-1; j_call: TRBJ1-1; clone_size: .; d_call: TRBD1; cdr3_nt: TGCAGTGCTAGTAAGGGACAGGGGGCTAGGGGATTGAACACTGAAGCTTTCTTT; cdr3_aa: CSASKGQGARGLNTEAFF
v_call: TRBV11-3; j_call: TRBJ2-1; clone_size: .; d_call: TRBD2; cdr3_nt: TGTGCCAGCAGCTTAGGGGGCGGGACTAGCGATGAGCAGTTCTTC; cdr3_aa: CASSLGGGTSDEQFF
v_call: TRBV11-3; j_call: TRBJ2-2; clone_size: .; d_call: .; cdr3_nt: TGTGCCAGCAGCTTAGATTACGGGGACGGAGGGCGCGGGGAGCTGTTTTTT; cdr3_aa: CASSLDYGDGGRGELFF
v_call: TRBV7-3; j_call: TRBJ2-7; clone_size: .; d_call: .; cdr3_nt: TGTGCCAGCAGCTCGGGTTCGACGTACGAGCAGTACTTC; cdr3_aa: CASSSGSTYEQYF
v_call: TRBV5-4; j_call: TRBJ1-1; clone_size: .; d_call: .; cdr3_nt: TGTGCCAGCAGGGGGGGCGGGGGTTCCACTGAAGCTTTCTTT; cdr3_aa: CASRGGGGSTEAFF
v_call: TRBV18; j_call: TRBJ1-2; clone_size: .; d_call: .; cdr3_nt: TGTGCCAGCTCACCACAAGCCTATGGCTACACCTTC; cdr3_aa: CASSPQAYGYTF
v_call: TRBV10-3; j_call: TRBJ1-2; clone_size: .; d_call: .; cdr3_nt: TGTGCCATCAGTGACGCCCCTACAGGATTAGATGGCTACACCTTC; cdr3_aa: CAISDAPTGLDGYTF
v_call: TRBV27; j_call: TRBJ2-7; clone_size: .; d_call: TRBD1; cdr3_nt: TGTGCCAGCACTTACTCCGACAGGGGCCTCGGGGAGCAGTACTTC; cdr3_aa: CASTYSDRGLGEQYF
v_call: TRBV11-2; j_call: TRBJ1-1; clone_size: .; d_call: .; cdr3_nt: TGTGCCAGCAGCCATAGGGCGGGGAACACTGAAGCTTTCTTT; cdr3_aa: CASSHRAGNTEAFF
v_call: TRBV28; j_call: TRBJ1-6; clone_size: .; d_call: TRBD1; cdr3_nt: TGTGCCAGCTGCGGGGGACAGGCCACATTCTCACCCCTCCACTTT; cdr3_aa: CASCGGQATFSPLHF
v_call: TRBV24-1; j_call: TRBJ2-3; clone_size: .; d_call: TRBD1; cdr3_nt: TGTGCCACAGGACAGGGAGACGGCACAGATACGCAGTATTTT; cdr3_aa: CATGQGDGTDTQYF
v_call: TRBV6-2/TRBV6-3; j_call: TRBJ2-7; clone_size: .; d_call: .; cdr3_nt: TGTGCCAGCAGCGCCGCCCGGACAGTCACACTCTACGAGCAGTACTTC; cdr3_aa: CASSAARTVTLYEQYF
v_call: TRBV7-2; j_call: TRBJ2-7; clone_size: .; d_call: TRBD2; cdr3_nt: TGTGCCAGCAGCTACGTAGCGGGAGCTTCGTACGAGCAGTACTTC; cdr3_aa: CASSYVAGASYEQYF
v_call: TRBV19; j_call: TRBJ2-7; clone_size: .; d_call: TRBD2; cdr3_nt: TGTGCCAGTACCCGGCGAAGCGGGAGTTACGAGCAGTACTTC; cdr3_aa: CASTRRSGSYEQYF
v_call: TRBV28; j_call: TRBJ2-7; clone_size: .; d_call: TRBD1; cdr3_nt: TGTGCCAGCGCCCGCCACCCTCCGGGACAGGGGCAAGGTGGATCTAACTACGAGCAGTACTTC; cdr3_aa: CASARHPPGQGQGGSNYEQYF
v_call: TRBV18; j_call: TRBJ2-1; clone_size: .; d_call: TRBD1; cdr3_nt: TGTGCCAGCTCCCGAGTGATCGTTCGGAGGGACAGGCTATACAATGAGCAGTTCTTC; cdr3_aa: CASSRVIVRRDRLYNEQFF
v_call: TRBV7-9; j_call: TRBJ1-1; clone_size: .; d_call: TRBD1; cdr3_nt: TGTGCCAGCAGCGGGGACAGGAAAGAAGCTTTCTTT; cdr3_aa: CASSGDRKEAFF
v_call: TRBV27; j_call: TRBJ2-1; clone_size: .; d_call: .; cdr3_nt: TGTGCCAGCAGTAGCGGGCGGCCCTACAATGAGCAGTTCTTC; cdr3_aa: CASSSGRPYNEQFF
v_call: TRBV29-1; j_call: TRBJ2-1; clone_size: .; d_call: TRBD1; cdr3_nt: TGCAGCGTTGGGGGACAGGGGTACAATGAGCAGTTCTTC; cdr3_aa: CSVGGQGYNEQFF
v_call: TRBV5-5; j_call: TRBJ2-2; clone_size: .; d_call: TRBD2; cdr3_nt: TGTGCCAGCAGCCCCGGACTAGCGGGAGAAGTCGGGGAGCTGTTTTTT; cdr3_aa: CASSPGLAGEVGELFF
v_call: TRBV28; j_call: TRBJ2-4; clone_size: .; d_call: .; cdr3_nt: TGTGCCAGCAGTACCCCCGACAGAAAAAACATTCAGTACTTC; cdr3_aa: CASSTPDRKNIQYF
v_call: TRBV28; j_call: TRBJ2-2; clone_size: .; d_call: .; cdr3_nt: TGTGCCAGCATACCCAACCCCCGGGGGACCGGGGAGCTGTTTTTT; cdr3_aa: CASIPNPRGTGELFF
v_call: TRBV6-4; j_call: TRBJ2-7; clone_size: .; d_call: TRBD2; cdr3_nt: TGTGCCAGCAGTCTCACTAGCGGAAGCTCCTACGAGCAGTACTTC; cdr3_aa: CASSLTSGSSYEQYF
v_call: TRBV6-1; j_call: TRBJ2-2; clone_size: .; d_call: TRBD2; cdr3_nt: TGTGCCAGCAGTGGGCCGGTACTAGCGGGACGGACCGGGGAGCTGTTTTTT; cdr3_aa: CASSGPVLAGRTGELFF
v_call: TRBV11-1; j_call: TRBJ1-1; clone_size: .; d_call: .; cdr3_nt: TGTGCCAGCAGCTTAACTACAATGAACACTGAAGCTTTCTTT; cdr3_aa: CASSLTTMNTEAFF
v_call: TRBV28; j_call: TRBJ1-2; clone_size: .; d_call: .; cdr3_nt: TGTGCCAGCAGTTCTGGACTCTATGGCTACACCTTC; cdr3_aa: CASSSGLYGYTF
v_call: TRBV30; j_call: TRBJ1-2; clone_size: .; d_call: .; cdr3_nt: TGTGCCTGGAGTAGTCGGGGGGTAGGGTATGGCTACACCTTC; cdr3_aa: CAWSSRGVGYGYTF
v_call: TRBV24-1; j_call: TRBJ2-3; clone_size: .; d_call: .; cdr3_nt: TGTGCCACCAGTGTTGCGGGGAGCACAGATACGCAGTATTTT; cdr3_aa: CATSVAGSTDTQYF
v_call: TRBV4-1; j_call: TRBJ2-1; clone_size: .; d_call: .; cdr3_nt: TGCGCCAGCAGCCTAAGTGGTGTGGGAGTAAAGTTCTTC; cdr3_aa: CASSLSGVGVKFF
v_call: TRBV7-2; j_call: TRBJ1-5; clone_size: few; d_call: .; cdr3_nt: TGTGCCAGCAGCTTCTTACAGAACAATCAGCCCCAGCATTTT; cdr3_aa: CASSFLQNNQPQHF
v_call: TRBV3-1/TRBV3-2; j_call: TRBJ2-1; clone_size: .; d_call: TRBD2; cdr3_nt: TGTGCCAGCAGCCGAGGTAGCGGGGGCTCCTACAATGAGCAGTTCTTC; cdr3_aa: CASSRGSGGSYNEQFF
v_call: TRBV7-2; j_call: TRBJ1-5; clone_size: .; d_call: .; cdr3_nt: TGTGCCAGCAGCTCGGAGGGGGGGGCAGGTCAGCCCCAGCATTTT; cdr3_aa: CASSSEGGAGQPQHF
v_call: TRBV2; j_call: TRBJ1-3; clone_size: .; d_call: .; cdr3_nt: TGTGCCAGCAGTTACAGCAGTCAGGGAAACACCATATATTTT; cdr3_aa: CASSYSSQGNTIYF
v_call: TRBV10-3; j_call: TRBJ1-2; clone_size: .; d_call: TRBD1; cdr3_nt: TGTGCCATCGGGACAGGGAGGTACTATGGCTACACCTTC; cdr3_aa: CAIGTGRYYGYTF
v_call: TRBV7-3; j_call: TRBJ1-6; clone_size: .; d_call: TRBD1; cdr3_nt: TGTGCCAGCAGCTGGGGACAGGGAACTTCACCCCTCCACTTT; cdr3_aa: CASSWGQGTSPLHF
v_call: TRBV7-2; j_call: TRBJ1-1; clone_size: once; d_call: TRBD1; cdr3_nt: TGTGCCAGCAGCTACCTGACAGGGTTCAACACTGAAGCTTTCTTT; cdr3_aa: CASSYLTGFNTEAFF
v_call: TRBV30; j_call: TRBJ1-1; clone_size: .; d_call: .; cdr3_nt: TGTGCCTGGAGTGTACTTGAGAGGAGTGAAGCTTTCTTT; cdr3_aa: CAWSVLERSEAFF
v_call: TRBV6-6; j_call: TRBJ1-2; clone_size: .; d_call: TRBD1; cdr3_nt: TGTGCCAGCAGTCCCTCCGGACAGGGTTTAACTGGCTACACCTTC; cdr3_aa: CASSPSGQGLTGYTF
v_call: TRBV5-8; j_call: TRBJ1-1; clone_size: .; d_call: TRBD1; cdr3_nt: TGTGCCAGCAGCTTAAATCGACAGGGGGCCTACACTGAAGCTTTCTTT; cdr3_aa: CASSLNRQGAYTEAFF
v_call: TRBV5-6; j_call: TRBJ2-2; clone_size: .; d_call: .; cdr3_nt: TGTGCCAGCAGCCCAGCTCGTCAGGGAAGAGCCGGGGAGCTGTTTTTT; cdr3_aa: CASSPARQGRAGELFF
v_call: TRBV7-9; j_call: TRBJ2-1; clone_size: .; d_call: TRBD2; cdr3_nt: TGTGCCAGCAGCATTACCGAGGTCCTTCGGGGGGTTGAGCAGTTCTTC; cdr3_aa: CASSITEVLRGVEQFF
v_call: TRBV5-8; j_call: TRBJ1-1; clone_size: .; d_call: .; cdr3_nt: TGTGCCAGCAGCCGACAGGAGAACACTGAAGCTTTCTTT; cdr3_aa: CASSRQENTEAFF
v_call: TRBV29-1; j_call: TRBJ2-1; clone_size: .; d_call: .; cdr3_nt: TGCAGCGTTGAGGTTGCGCAAGCCTACAATGAGCAGTTCTTC; cdr3_aa: CSVEVAQAYNEQFF
v_call: TRBV4-3; j_call: TRBJ2-7; clone_size: .; d_call: TRBD2; cdr3_nt: TGCGCCAGCAGCCGAGGACTAGCGGGACGCGACGAGCAGTACTTC; cdr3_aa: CASSRGLAGRDEQYF
v_call: TRBV5-1; j_call: TRBJ2-7; clone_size: .; d_call: TRBD1; cdr3_nt: TGCGCCAGCAGCTTGGACAGGGGCTTGGACGAGCAGTACTTC; cdr3_aa: CASSLDRGLDEQYF
v_call: TRBV4-2; j_call: TRBJ1-4; clone_size: .; d_call: .; cdr3_nt: TGTGCCAGCAGCCAAGAAACGAGAACTAATGAAAAACTGTTTTTT; cdr3_aa: CASSQETRTNEKLFF